The 7 T cell receptor beta chains below were found in one sample sequenced in a study of blood T cell repertoires in COVID-19. TCRdb's table, derived via immunoSEQ multiplex PCR, lists solely in-frame clones and lacks some. The sample has 150,000 to 250,000 clones, approximately 83% seen once. Sequenced: PBMCs or T cells enriched from blood (not recorded which). The receptors here all came from a man between 35 and 55 years old who had recovered from COVID-19.

The chain couples TRBV21-1 to TRBJ2-7; TRBD1 reflects the table's D call only, with no check against the DNA. TRBV21-1 is noted as a pseudogene. The length of the CDR3 is 16 residues. The CDR3 DNA is TGTGCCAGCAGCAAAGGGGGGGACAGGGGGCGTGACGAGCAGTACTTC. It codes for CASSKGGDRGRDEQYF.

The CDR3 region has the DNA TGTGCCATCAGTGGGACAGGGGTCCAGCAGTACTTC. The encoded protein is CAISGTGVQQYF. The rearrangement uses TRBV10-3 and TRBJ2-7; 9 bases fit TRBD1. Germline CDR1 and CDR2: ENHRY and SYGVKD. V gave up 4 bases and J gave up 8 bases; unmatched junction bases: 3. The CDR3 has 12 residues.

The chain recombines TRBV10-3 with TRBJ1-2; D remains unclear. Trimming shortened V by 3 bases and J by 2 bases, and 10 bases separated the two germline ends. This CDR3 spans 14 amino acids. Germline V gene sequence: CDR1 ENHRY, CDR2 SYGVKD. The CDR3 loop is CAISDPASNYGYTF. For the CDR3, the DNA is TGTGCCATCAGTGACCCAGCGTCGAACTATGGCTACACCTTC.

The rearrangement links TRBV5-1 to TRBJ2-5, with D hard to call. The germline V gene encodes CDR1 SGHRS and CDR2 YFSETQ. The CDR3 has 14 residues. V dropped 0 bases and J dropped 1 base, with 7 bases sitting between them. The chain's CDR3 is CASSLAKIQETQYF. The DNA of the CDR3 is TGCGCCAGCAGCTTGGCCAAAATCCAAGAGACCCAGTACTTC.

The chain has TRBV29-1 and TRBJ2-7, with 9 positions matching TRBD2. Germline V lookup: CDR1 SQVTM, CDR2 ANQGSEA. With V trimmed by 6 bases and J by 6 bases, 9 bases remained unmatched. This CDR3 is 13 amino acids long. The CDR3 nucleotides read TGCAGCGTGAGGGGACTAGCCTCTTCCGAGCAGTACTTC. Translated, it gives CSVRGLASSEQYF.

This chain uses TRBV28 with TRBJ1-2; D ambiguous. Trimming left V 10 bases short and J 5 bases short, with 14 bases between. From germline, CDR1 is MDHEN and CDR2 SYDVKM. This CDR3 region has 12 residues. CDR3 nucleotides: TGTGCCATCCGGAGAACCCCATATGGCTACACCTTC. This encodes CAIRRTPYGYTF.

CDR3 DNA: TGTGCCAGCAGCCAACTTAGCGGGGGAGCAGATACGCAGTATTTT. The encoded protein is CASSQLSGGADTQYF. This rearrangement joins TRBV14 to TRBJ2-3; 9 nucleotides line up with TRBD2. With V trimmed by 2 bases and J by 4 bases, 4 bases remained unmatched. The CDR3 has 15 residues. Germline values: CDR1 SGHDN, CDR2 FVKESK.